This T cell receptor (beta chain) was identified during a study of control samples from healthy donors and cancer patients. Clones were sequenced by immunoSEQ multiplex PCR, and TCRdb holds only the in-frame ones, with some missing. In the table there are about 77,000 clones, over 80% of which are singletons. Germline loops: CDR1 SNHLY, CDR2 FYNNEI. V lost 5 bases to trimming and J lost 5 bases; unmatched junction nucleotides: 7. The CDR3 extends over 16 amino acids. V usage is TRBV2 and J usage is TRBJ2-5; TRBD2 matches at 14 bases. Sequenced input: blood. The clonotype comes from a woman aged 55 to 70 in good health. This chain's CDR3 is CASSLRLAGGGETQYF. CDR3 DNA: TGTGCCAGCAGTTTAAGACTAGCGGGAGGGGGGGAGACCCAGTACTTC.